The TCR beta chain described here comes from a study of cytomegalovirus exposure and HLA in healthy donors. Concerning this clone itself: Its antigen is unidentified.

The PCR made use of 60 Vbeta and 13 Jbeta primers. The protocol was immunoSEQ multiplex PCR, while the TCRdb copy is restricted to in-frame clones and leaves out a portion. The sample shows 150,000 to 200,000 clones, more than 60% of them seen only once. CDR1 and CDR2 (germline): SGHNT, YYREEE (reference sequence). J lost 0 bases, V lost 3 bases, and 8 bases had no gene match. The CDR3 has 17 amino acids. Study-wide findings and caveats: A later analysis linked a missense variant in DCLRE1C to the trimming of TCR beta V and J genes.

The source of this sequence is a female donor in good health and CMV-seronegative. V and J are TRBV5-4 and TRBJ2-1; 8 positions agree with TRBD2. The sequenced material came from PBMCs. The CDR3 here is CASSWGLAGLSYNEQFF. The CDR3 DNA is TGTGCCAGCAGCTGGGGCCTAGCGGGTCTCTCCTACAATGAGCAGTTCTTC.